Following are 25 T cell receptor beta chains from one sample sequenced in a study of shared clonotypes between healthy human individuals (dated by TCRdb to 2020 to 2021). Receptor libraries were prepared by the immunoSEQ multiplex PCR assay. TCRdb holds this immuneACCESS table with in-frame rearrangements only. Some clones are missing; in checked studies, unresolved V genes explain under half, and the rest has no known cause. In all, the sample holds around 1.4 million clones, and about 98.5% of those were seen once. The top ten hold over 0.3% of the sample. Sequencing input: naive CD4+ T cells sorted from blood. The sample's cell subset or site label, decoded: CD45RA+ positively selected. These receptors were collected from a man aged 25-45 years in good health.

The rearrangement uses TRBV6-5 and TRBJ2-3; 7 bases line up with TRBD2. The CDR3 extends over 15 amino acids. The germline gives CDR1 MNHEY, CDR2 SVGAGI. J lost 1 base, V lost 2 bases, and 3 bases had no gene match. The CDR3 sequence is CASSYRGVRTDTQYF. The CDR3 bases are TGTGCCAGCAGTTACCGGGGGGTCCGCACAGATACGCAGTATTTT.

The CDR3 reads CASSQTTNTEAFF. Written as DNA, the CDR3 is TGTGCCAGCAGCCAGACCACGAACACTGAAGCTTTCTTT. The chain uses TRBV11-1 and TRBJ1-1; D is undetermined. CDR3 length equals 13 residues. The germline V and J ends were trimmed by 5 bases and 1 base, with 8 bases remaining between them. Germline CDR1 is SGHAT and CDR2 is FQDESV (reference sequence).

In nucleotides, the CDR3 is TGTGCCAGCTCACCACCAGACAGGGGATATGGAAACACCATATATTTT. Its protein product is CASSPPDRGYGNTIYF. The V gene is TRBV18, the J gene TRBJ1-3, with 8 positions matching TRBD1. The CDR3 covers 16 residues. With 0 bases clipped from V and 3 bases from J, the junction kept 4 bases outside the gene matches. Germline lookup yields CDR1 KGHSH and CDR2 LQKENI.

This sequence joins TRBV4-2 and TRBJ2-7; TRBD2 matches 10 bases. With 3 bases clipped from V and 1 base from J, the junction kept 6 bases outside the gene matches. Germline V gene sequence: CDR1 LGHNA, CDR2 YNFKEQ. There are 16 residues in the CDR3. The CDR3 coding sequence is TGTGCCAGCAGCCAGGATTTAGCGGGAGGTTCCTACGAGCAGTACTTC. Amino acids: CASSQDLAGGSYEQYF.

The chain links TRBV29-1 to TRBJ2-1, with TRBD2 matching 8 bases. Germline CDR1 is SQVTM and CDR2 is ANQGSEA. The V gene end was trimmed by 1 base and the J gene end by 6 bases; junction bases not matched to a gene: 11. This CDR3 comprises 16 residues. CDR3: CSVEGGGAGVGNEQFF. The CDR3 DNA follows: TGCAGCGTTGAAGGTGGGGGAGCGGGAGTTGGCAATGAGCAGTTCTTC.

The chain uses TRBV19 and TRBJ2-1, with D perhaps TRBD1 or TRBD2 (5 bases each). Germline lookup yields CDR1 LNHDA and CDR2 SQIVND (reference sequence). The CDR3 spans 17 residues. Trimming removed 4 bases at V and 2 bases at J, with 18 bases between. Here the CDR3 reads CASSKRGGGSTYNEQFF. CDR3 nucleotide sequence: TGTGCCAGTAGTAAGAGGGGTGGCGGATCAACCTACAATGAGCAGTTCTTC.

The rearrangement joins TRBV7-9 to TRBJ2-3; 7 nucleotides match TRBD1. CDR1 SEHNR and CDR2 FQNEAQ come from the germline V gene (reference sequence). This CDR3 has 15 amino acids. J lost 2 bases, V lost 5 bases, and 7 bases had no gene match. CDR3 loop: CASSTQGVLTDTQYF. The CDR3 nucleotides read TGTGCCAGCAGCACCCAGGGGGTTCTCACAGATACGCAGTATTTT. Together with reference TRBV7-9 and TRBJ2-3, the CDR3 gives the full variable domain: DTGVSQNPRHKITKRGQNVTFRCDPISEHNRLYWYRQTLGQGPEFLTYFQNEAQLEKSRLLSDRFSAERPKGSFSTLEIQRTEQGDSAMYLCASSTQGVLTDTQYFGPGTRLTVL.

The chain couples TRBV7-6 to TRBJ1-3; perhaps TRBD1 as D (5 bases). V was pared by 5 bases and J by 4 bases, with 21 bases between. The CDR3 covers 17 residues. Germline V CDR1 and CDR2: SGHVS, FNYEAQ. The CDR3 DNA reads as TGTGCCAGCAGCCCTAAGGTTCAGGCAGGGTGGGGAAACACCATATATTTT. As protein: CASSPKVQAGWGNTIYF.

This chain connects TRBV7-9 to TRBJ2-5; D ambiguous. This CDR3 is 14 amino acids long. V lost 1 base and J 0 bases, leaving 6 bases between the germline ends. Germline V lookup: CDR1 SEHNR, CDR2 FQNEAQ (reference sequence). CDR3 nucleotides: TGTGCCAGCAGCTTAGGTCTGAACCAAGAGACCCAGTACTTC. Protein product: CASSLGLNQETQYF.

The chain employs TRBV27 and TRBJ2-1; D possibly corresponds to TRBD2 (6 bases). Per germline, CDR1 MNHEY and CDR2 SMNVEV (reference sequence). The CDR3 has 16 residues. V lost 3 bases to trimming and J lost 7 bases, with 19 bases between them. The chain's CDR3 is CASSFTGRWEVNEQFF. The CDR3 nucleotides read TGTGCCAGCAGTTTTACAGGTCGGTGGGAGGTGAATGAGCAGTTCTTC.

The chain employs TRBV28 and TRBJ2-3; no clear D. V was pared by 2 bases and J by 0 bases, with 9 bases between. Germline V gene sequence: CDR1 MDHEN, CDR2 SYDVKM. The CDR3 totals 15 residues. The CDR3 bases are TGTGCCAGCAGTTTACCCCCGGGTAGCACAGATACGCAGTATTTT. Its protein is CASSLPPGSTDTQYF.

V and J are TRBV6-1 and TRBJ1-3; D gene ambiguous. CDR3 length: 17 amino acids. Trimming stripped 1 base from V and 0 bases from J, with 13 bases between. Germline CDR1 is MNHNS and CDR2 is SASEGT. This CDR3 is CASSEGRRFVSGNTIYF. The CDR3 bases are TGTGCCAGCAGTGAAGGGCGCAGGTTCGTCTCTGGAAACACCATATATTTT.

The rearrangement links TRBV19 to TRBJ1-2; TRBD1 matches 7 bases. Looked up from germline, CDR1 is LNHDA and CDR2 is SQIVND (reference sequence). V lost 4 bases, J lost 8 bases, and 7 bases stayed unmatched. The CDR3 sequence is 13 residues long. CDR3 sequence: CASSNRQGRGYTF. The CDR3 nucleotides read TGTGCCAGTAGTAATCGACAGGGACGAGGCTACACCTTC.

The genes are TRBV30 and TRBJ2-3; D unresolved. CDR1 and CDR2 from the germline V gene are GTSNPN and SVGIG (reference sequence). The V end was cut by 8 bases, the J end by 4 bases, with 16 bases between. The CDR3 has 13 amino acids. CDR3 amino acids: CATLSPRADTQYF. The CDR3 DNA is TGTGCCACACTTAGCCCCCGGGCAGATACGCAGTATTTT.

Concerning this clone itself: The sample carries other DNA sequences with the same CDR3. The rearrangement joins TRBV28 to TRBJ2-7; D remains ambiguous. Germline CDR1 reads MDHEN; CDR2 reads SYDVKM. V dropped 4 bases and J dropped 2 bases, with 9 bases sitting between them. This CDR3 has 13 residues. The CDR3 reads CASSSRTPYEQYF. The CDR3 DNA is TGTGCCAGCAGTTCCCGTACCCCCTACGAGCAGTACTTC.

The chain has TRBV30 and TRBJ1-2; D remains ambiguous. V was trimmed by 4 bases and J by 4 bases, leaving 10 bases between them. Germline V gene sequence: CDR1 GTSNPN, CDR2 SVGIG (reference sequence). The CDR3 is made up of 12 amino acids. CDR3 loop: CAWTFATYGYTF. In nucleotides, the CDR3 is TGTGCCTGGACTTTCGCGACCTATGGCTACACCTTC.

V usage is TRBV29-1 and J usage is TRBJ1-5, with 9 positions matching TRBD1. J was trimmed by 5 bases and V by 6 bases; bases with no gene match: 5. Germline V gene sequence: CDR1 SQVTM, CDR2 ANQGSEA. The CDR3 is 13 amino acids. The CDR3 sequence: CSVKTGGDQPQHF. In nucleotides, the CDR3 is TGCAGCGTAAAGACAGGGGGGGATCAGCCCCAGCATTTT.

The V call is TRBV28, the J call TRBJ1-3; no clear D gene. The CDR3 spans 14 residues. Germline assignment: CDR1 MDHEN and CDR2 SYDVKM. Trimming took 8 bases from V and 0 from J, leaving 11 bases between them. CDR3 coding DNA: TGTGCCAGCGCCCCTATATTCTCTGGAAACACCATATATTTT. The encoded protein is CASAPIFSGNTIYF.

The CDR3 loop reads CASSNQGALATGELFF. In DNA form, the CDR3 reads TGTGCCAGCAGCAACCAGGGGGCGTTGGCCACCGGGGAGCTGTTTTTT. The chain links TRBV9 to TRBJ2-2, with 8 bases identical to TRBD1. CDR1 is SGDLS, CDR2 YYNGEE, per germline. V lost 4 bases, J lost 4 bases, and 9 bases stayed unmatched. CDR3 length: 16 residues. The full variable domain, in which reference TRBV9 and TRBJ2-2 provide the parts outside the CDR3, is DSGVTQTPKHLITATGQRVTLRCSPRSGDLSVYWYQQSLDQGLQFLIQYYNGEERAKGNILERFSAQQFPDLHSELNLSSLELGDSALYFCASSNQGALATGELFFGEGSRLTVL.

This chain connects TRBV28 to TRBJ1-3; D call uncertain. The CDR3 spans 14 residues. With 5 bases removed from V and 2 bases from J, the gap between germline ends came to 10 bases. The germline gives CDR1 MDHEN, CDR2 SYDVKM. Written as DNA, the CDR3 is TGTGCCAGCAGTCCTCACAGAGCTGGAAACACCATATATTTT. Its protein product is CASSPHRAGNTIYF.

The gene calls are TRBV9 and TRBJ2-7, with D perhaps given as TRBD1 or TRBD2 (6 bases each). The CDR3 is 16 amino acids. Germline V CDR1 and CDR2: SGDLS, YYNGEE. Deletions cut 4 bases from V and 3 bases from J, with 20 bases between. CDR3 sequence (DNA): TGTGCCAGCAGCCCAAGGCGGAGGGACACTTACTACGAGCAGTACTTC. Its protein is CASSPRRRDTYYEQYF.

This rearrangement joins TRBV18 to TRBJ2-1; 8 bases match TRBD2. CDR3 length: 19 amino acids. The germline CDR1 and CDR2 sequences are KGHSH and LQKENI. Trimming removed 1 base from V and 0 bases from J; junction bases left unmatched: 11. Here the CDR3 reads CASSPLRGRSGSSYNEQFF. CDR3 in DNA: TGTGCCAGCTCACCACTACGAGGAAGGAGCGGGAGCTCCTACAATGAGCAGTTCTTC.

This sequence joins TRBV14 and TRBJ2-7; 7 bases agree with TRBD1. Per the germline V gene, CDR1 is SGHDN and CDR2 is FVKESK. J was trimmed by 2 bases and V by 2 bases; bases with no gene match: 9. This CDR3 spans 16 amino acids. The CDR3 region has the DNA TGTGCCAGCAGCCAACGACGGGACAGCGGAACCTACGAGCAGTACTTC. This codes for CASSQRRDSGTYEQYF.

The CDR3: CASTQKGDTEAFF. The CDR3 DNA is TGTGCCAGCACCCAAAAGGGGGACACTGAAGCTTTCTTT. The V and J genes are TRBV2 and TRBJ1-1, with D maybe TRBD1 (6 bases). The CDR3 extends over 13 amino acids. Trimming took 7 bases from V and 3 from J, leaving 12 bases between them. Germline assignment: CDR1 SNHLY and CDR2 FYNNEI.

This chain links TRBV25-1 with TRBJ1-3; maybe TRBD1 (5 bases). V gave up 5 bases and J gave up 1 base, with 9 bases separating them. Germline values: CDR1 MGHDK, CDR2 SYGVNS. CDR3 length equals 14 residues. CDR3 sequence (DNA): TGTGCCAGCAGTCATCCAGGGTCTGGAAACACCATATATTTT. This encodes CASSHPGSGNTIYF.